The 4 T cell receptor beta chains below were found in one sample sequenced in a study of blood T cell repertoires in COVID-19. TCRdb keeps only in-frame clones here, not all; method: immunoSEQ multiplex PCR. This sample has approximately 57,000 clones, with approximately 90% found just once. The sequenced sample was peripheral blood. These receptor sequences come from a man aged 50 to 59 with acute or convalescent COVID-19.

The V call is TRBV12-3 or TRBV12-4, the J call TRBJ1-2; tentative D call: TRBD1 (5 bases). Trimming removed 5 bases at V and 4 bases at J, with 11 bases between. This CDR3 region has 13 residues. The CDR3 protein is CASSRDRRYGYTF. The CDR3 bases are TGTGCCAGCAGTCGCGACAGACGCTATGGCTACACCTTC.

The chain is built from TRBV18 and TRBJ2-7; D remains unclear. V was cut by 2 bases and J by 3 bases, with 8 bases left in between. Per germline, CDR1 KGHSH and CDR2 LQKENI. The CDR3 loop spans 13 amino acids. CDR3 sequence (DNA): TGTGCCAGCTCACCAGAGACTCTCTACGAGCAGTACTTC. This codes for CASSPETLYEQYF.

The chain links TRBV9 to TRBJ2-3; D is perhaps TRBD2 (5 bases). The CDR3 consists of 14 residues. Trimming left V 0 bases short and J 4 bases short, with 9 bases between. Per germline, CDR1 SGDLS and CDR2 YYNGEE. Written as DNA, the CDR3 is TGTGCCAGCAGCGTAGGCCCGGGGTCAGATACGCAGTATTTT. Translating it yields CASSVGPGSDTQYF. The full variable domain, with the rest looked up from reference TRBV9 and TRBJ2-3, is DSGVTQTPKHLITATGQRVTLRCSPRSGDLSVYWYQQSLDQGLQFLIQYYNGEERAKGNILERFSAQQFPDLHSELNLSSLELGDSALYFCASSVGPGSDTQYFGPGTRLTVL.

This chain connects TRBV7-8 to TRBJ1-1; D is possibly TRBD1 (5 bases). Germline assignment: CDR1 SGHVS and CDR2 FQNEAQ. The V and J ends lost 5 bases and 5 bases respectively, with 18 bases between them. The CDR3 sequence is 15 residues long. The CDR3 DNA reads as TGTGCCAGCAGCCCGCTCCCGGGGGGAATGACTGAAGCTTTCTTT. Translating it yields CASSPLPGGMTEAFF.